This record concerns one TCR beta chain sequence. The data were obtained in a study of blood T cell repertoires in COVID-19. The method was immunoSEQ multiplex PCR; TCRdb's version includes in-frame clones alone and lacks a portion of them. This sample has fewer than 300,000 clones; around nine tenths occur once, and the top ten carry 1% to 1.3%. The CDR3 contains 15 residues. The germline V and J ends were trimmed by 6 bases and 6 bases, with 15 bases remaining between them. Germline-derived CDR1 and CDR2 are MNHEY and SMNVEV (reference sequence). The V and J genes are TRBV27 and TRBJ1-6; D perhaps matches TRBD1 (5 bases). Material: PBMCs or T cells enriched from blood (not recorded which). The TCR originated in a woman aged 30 to 39 who had recovered from COVID-19. In DNA, the CDR3 is TGTGCCAGCAGAGGAAGCGGGACTCCTAATTCACCCCTCCACTTT. The encoded protein is CASRGSGTPNSPLHF.